This entry lists 11 T cell receptor beta chains sequenced from one sample in a study of radiation and T cells in renal cell carcinoma. Only in-frame clones appear in the TCRdb table, and some are missing; sequencing was by immunoSEQ multiplex PCR. The sample has 24,000 or so clones, 45% to 65% seen once; the top ten hold 20% to 25%. Treatment described: treatment-naive control, cytoreductive nephrectomy. The starting material was tumor tissue, obtained from a patient whose treatment was nephrectomy without radiotherapy. The origin of the receptors is a human donor with renal cell carcinoma.

The J gene is TRBJ1-1, the V gene TRBV5-1; a possible D gene is TRBD1 (6 bases). CDR3 length: 15 amino acids. The V and J ends lost 1 base and 4 bases respectively, with 14 bases between them. The germline gives CDR1 SGHRS, CDR2 YFSETQ. CDR3 nucleotide sequence: TGCGCCAGCAGCTTGTTACAGGGCCGGGGCACTGAAGCTTTCTTT. The encoded protein is CASSLLQGRGTEAFF.

The chain recombines TRBV19 with TRBJ1-1, with unresolved D. Germline V gene sequence: CDR1 LNHDA, CDR2 SQIVND (reference sequence). CDR3 length: 17 amino acids. Trimming shortened V by 7 bases and J by 11 bases, and 32 bases separated the two germline ends. The CDR3 coding sequence is TGTGCCAGTAAGGCTTCGACCACCGGGCTTCGCTTGAGTAACGCTTTCTTT. Translated: CASKASTTGLRLSNAFF. The variable domain in full, completed from reference TRBV19 and TRBJ1-1, reads DGGITQSPKYLFRKEGQNVTLSCEQNLNHDAMYWYRQDPGQGLRLIYYSQIVNDFQKGDIAEGYSVSREKKESFPLTVTSAQKNPTAFYLCASKASTTGLRLSNAFFGQGTRLTVV.

This chain joins TRBV27 and TRBJ2-7, with 10 bases aligning to TRBD2. Losses at the gene ends were 6 bases for V and 4 bases for J; bases not matched to a gene: 9. The CDR3 extends over 15 amino acids. In germline, CDR1 is MNHEY, CDR2 SMNVEV (reference sequence). The CDR3 is CASRSGGASPYEQYF. In DNA, the CDR3 is TGTGCCAGCAGGAGCGGGGGGGCTTCCCCGTACGAGCAGTACTTC.

This clone was counted only a few times. This rearrangement joins TRBV18 to TRBJ1-5; D is undetermined. The CDR3 spans 14 residues. V lost 3 bases to trimming and J lost 0 bases, with 6 bases between them. CDR1 and CDR2 (germline): KGHSH, LQKENI. CDR3 sequence reads: CASSPLFSNQPQHF. The CDR3 DNA is TGTGCCAGCTCACCGCTTTTTAGCAATCAGCCCCAGCATTTT. The whole variable domain, remainder taken from reference TRBV18 and TRBJ1-5, is NAGVMQNPRHLVRRRGQEARLRCSPMKGHSHVYWYRQLPEEGLKFMVYLQKENIIDESGMPKERFSAEFPKEGPSILRIQQVVRGDSAAYFCASSPLFSNQPQHFGDGTRLSIL.

By frequency in the sample, this clone is medium-sized. The V and J genes are TRBV6-5 and TRBJ1-4, with D hard to call. CDR1 and CDR2 (germline): MNHEY, SVGAGI. The length of the CDR3 is 14 residues. V was clipped by 0 bases and J by 6 bases, with 8 bases between them. Here the CDR3 DNA reads TGTGCCAGCAGTTACTCGTCCAGCGATGAAAAACTGTTTTTT. Translation: CASSYSSSDEKLFF.

This clone has only one observation. The rearrangement links TRBV4-1 to TRBJ2-5; a weak D match, TRBD2 (5 bases). The CDR3 loop spans 13 amino acids. V lost 1 base to trimming and J lost 2 bases, with 5 bases between them. Germline CDR1 and CDR2: MGHRA and YSYEKL. This CDR3 reads CASSQGGQETQYF. The CDR3 bases are TGCGCCAGCAGCCAAGGCGGGCAAGAGACCCAGTACTTC.

This clone is categorized as medium-sized (0.01 to 0.1%). The genes are TRBV28 and TRBJ1-3; TRBD1 might be the D (5 bases). The germline V and J ends were trimmed by 3 bases and 3 bases, with 15 bases remaining between them. Germline assignment: CDR1 MDHEN and CDR2 SYDVKM. This CDR3 comprises 16 residues. The CDR3 reads CASSFLIRGSGNTIYF. CDR3 bases: TGTGCCAGCAGTTTTTTGATTAGGGGTAGTGGAAACACCATATATTTT.

The chain employs TRBV7-9 and TRBJ2-1; 9 bases are shared with TRBD1. This CDR3 contains 15 residues. J was trimmed by 7 bases and V by 3 bases; bases with no gene match: 7. CDR1 is SEHNR, CDR2 FQNEAQ, per germline (reference sequence). CDR3 DNA: TGTGCCAGCAGCTTCACGGGACAGGGACAAAATGAGCAGTTCTTC. Its translation is CASSFTGQGQNEQFF.

The chain links TRBV9 to TRBJ2-7, with 7 bases aligning to TRBD2. Per the germline V gene, CDR1 is SGDLS and CDR2 is YYNGEE. CDR3 length: 15 amino acids. V trimming: 0 bases; J trimming: 4 bases; junction bases outside the gene matches: 7. For the CDR3, the DNA is TGTGCCAGCAGCGTAGCTTACGGGGGGAATTACGAGCAGTACTTC. Protein product: CASSVAYGGNYEQYF.

V is TRBV9 and J is TRBJ2-2; D is undetermined. Deletions cut 0 bases from V and 4 bases from J, with 4 bases between. Germline-derived CDR1 and CDR2 are SGDLS and YYNGEE. The CDR3 runs 13 residues. In nucleotides, the CDR3 is TGTGCCAGCAGCGTAGTCCTCACCGGGGAGCTGTTTTTT. Residues: CASSVVLTGELFF.

By proportion, this clone is medium-sized (0.01 to 0.1%). V usage is TRBV7-9 and J usage is TRBJ2-1, with 11 bases matching TRBD2. V lost 4 bases and J lost 6; bases outside the gene matches: 5. The CDR3 sequence is 15 residues long. Looked up from germline, CDR1 is SEHNR and CDR2 is FQNEAQ (reference sequence). This chain's CDR3 is CASSSPLAGGNEQFF. CDR3 coding DNA: TGTGCCAGCAGCTCACCCCTAGCGGGGGGCAATGAGCAGTTCTTC.